The 27 T cell receptor beta chains below come from one sample, sequenced in a study of glioma-infiltrating T cells after dendritic cell vaccination (dated by TCRdb to about 2016). Read against the paper, the sample's time point label means: after dendritic cell vaccination, including at tumor progression/relapse. The library was made by the immunoSEQ multiplex PCR assay. TCRdb's version of the immuneACCESS table is confined to in-frame rearrangements and falls short of the full clone set. An unresolved V gene accounts for under half of the shortfall where checked; the remainder is of unknown origin. In all, the sample holds approximately 62,000 clones, and approximately 89% of those were seen once. The ten biggest clones cover about 9.9% of the sample. Here the sequenced sample was blood, taken after dendritic cell vaccination. The receptors stem from a human donor with glioblastoma.

The chain is built from TRBV4-1 and TRBJ2-2, with 9 bases aligning to TRBD1. The CDR3 runs 16 residues. Looked up from germline, CDR1 is MGHRA and CDR2 is YSYEKL. Trimming removed 0 bases from V and 6 bases from J; junction bases left unmatched: 5. CDR3 DNA sequence: TGCGCCAGCAGCCAAGAAGCCGACAGGGGGTCCGGGGAGCTGTTTTTT. It encodes CASSQEADRGSGELFF.

This rearrangement joins TRBV6-5 to TRBJ2-7, with 7 bases identical to TRBD2. The germline gives CDR1 MNHEY, CDR2 SVGAGI. CDR3 length: 14 amino acids. V dropped 5 bases and J dropped 3; count of bases not matched to a gene: 7. The CDR3 loop is CASSSSGRSYEQYF. The CDR3 DNA follows: TGTGCCAGCAGTAGTAGCGGGCGGAGCTACGAGCAGTACTTC.

The V gene is TRBV5-1, the J gene TRBJ1-5; D is uncertain. The CDR3 is made up of 13 amino acids. Germline V gives CDR1 SGHRS, CDR2 YFSETQ. Trimming shortened V by 3 bases and J by 9 bases, and 13 bases separated the two germline ends. CDR3 DNA sequence: TGCGCCAGCAGCTCGCAACCTGAGGGGCCCCAGCATTTT. Protein sequence: CASSSQPEGPQHF.

As regards this clone: This sequence may be a read error, since a much larger clone differs from it by one base. V is TRBV5-8 and J is TRBJ1-1, with D hard to call. Germline V gene lookup returns CDR1 SGHTS and CDR2 YDEGEE. The CDR3 is made up of 13 amino acids. The V gene lost 0 bases and the J gene lost 2 bases, with 5 bases spanning the gap. The CDR3 is CASSLGGNTEAFF. The CDR3 DNA reads as TGTGCCAGCAGCTTGGGCGGTAACACTGAAGCTTTCTTT.

This chain uses TRBV2 with TRBJ2-3; 12 bases fit TRBD2. Germline values: CDR1 SNHLY, CDR2 FYNNEI. V trimming: 6 bases; J trimming: 2 bases; junction bases outside the gene matches: 6. CDR3 length: 16 amino acids. The CDR3 loop is CASSELAGGLTDTQYF. The DNA of the CDR3 is TGTGCCAGCAGCGAACTAGCGGGGGGACTCACAGATACGCAGTATTTT. Variable domain in full (rest from reference TRBV2 and TRBJ2-3): EPEVTQTPSHQVTQMGQEVILRCVPISNHLYFYWYRQILGQKVEFLVSFYNNEISEKSEIFDDQFSVERPDGSNFTLKIRSTKLEDSAMYFCASSELAGGLTDTQYFGPGTRLTVL.

This clone was detected once. The rearrangement uses TRBV18 and TRBJ2-2; the match to TRBD1 covers 7 bases. From germline, CDR1 is KGHSH and CDR2 LQKENI. Trimming removed 3 bases from V and 2 bases from J; junction bases left unmatched: 6. CDR3 size: 16 residues. CDR3 DNA: TGTGCCAGCTCACCTGGGGGACAGTCTAACACCGGGGAGCTGTTTTTT. It yields the protein CASSPGGQSNTGELFF.

This chain links TRBV27 with TRBJ1-5; no definite D call. V dropped 10 bases and J dropped 4 bases, with 8 bases sitting between them. This CDR3 spans 11 amino acids. Germline CDR1 and CDR2: MNHEY and SMNVEV (reference sequence). CDR3 protein: CATGMNQPQHF. CDR3 nucleotides: TGTGCCACCGGGATGAATCAGCCCCAGCATTTT.

J is TRBJ2-1 and V is TRBV7-9; possibly TRBD2 for D (6 bases). V shed 5 bases and J shed 4 bases, with 21 bases lying between them. This CDR3 is 17 amino acids long. Looked up from germline, CDR1 is SEHNR and CDR2 is FQNEAQ (reference sequence). CDR3 loop: CASSQPPSGAPYNEQFF. CDR3 coding DNA: TGTGCCAGCAGCCAGCCTCCTTCGGGAGCCCCATACAATGAGCAGTTCTTC.

This chain uses TRBV5-1 with TRBJ2-3, with 11 bases fitting TRBD2. Per the germline V gene, CDR1 is SGHRS and CDR2 is YFSETQ. Germline trimming cut 4 bases from V and 0 bases from J; bases unmatched to any gene: 4. The CDR3 totals 16 residues. CDR3 loop: CASSPRLAGSTDTQYF. As DNA, the CDR3 is TGCGCCAGCAGCCCGAGACTAGCGGGGAGCACAGATACGCAGTATTTT.

This rearrangement joins TRBV7-9 to TRBJ1-1; 8 bases are a match to TRBD1. Losses at the gene ends were 1 base for V and 0 bases for J; bases not matched to a gene: 7. The CDR3 is 17 residues long. Germline-derived CDR1 and CDR2 are SEHNR and FQNEAQ (reference sequence). The CDR3 region is CASSLGTGGVLNTEAFF. The CDR3 coding sequence is TGTGCCAGCAGCTTAGGAACAGGGGGTGTTTTGAACACTGAAGCTTTCTTT.

The chain joins TRBV4-1 to TRBJ1-4; 12 bases align to TRBD1. This CDR3 has 14 amino acids. CDR1 and CDR2 (germline): MGHRA, YSYEKL. V lost 3 bases and J lost 7; bases outside the gene matches: 0. CDR3 loop: CASSQGQGAEKLFF. The CDR3 DNA is TGCGCCAGCAGCCAGGGACAGGGGGCTGAAAAACTGTTTTTT.

The chain carries TRBV7-8 and TRBJ2-7; the match to TRBD2 covers 11 bases. With 4 bases clipped from V and 6 bases from J, the junction kept 17 bases outside the gene matches. Germline CDR1 reads SGHVS; CDR2 reads FQNEAQ. This CDR3 comprises 18 residues. CDR3: CASSSYRVPTSGSGEQYF. CDR3 sequence (DNA): TGTGCCAGCAGCTCGTACAGGGTCCCCACTAGCGGGAGTGGCGAGCAGTACTTC.

V usage is TRBV20-1 and J usage is TRBJ2-5; a weak D match, TRBD2 (5 bases). The DNA matches TRBJ2-7 better at its end, which makes the J call doubtful. The CDR3 contains 10 residues. CDR1 is DFQATT, CDR2 SNEGSKA, per germline (reference sequence). The CDR3 DNA is TGCAGTGCTGAGAGGGTCGAGCAGTACTTC. It encodes CSAERVEQYF.

The chain employs TRBV5-1 and TRBJ2-3; 7 bases are a match to TRBD2. The CDR3 runs to 15 residues. V trimming: 1 base; J trimming: 4 bases; junction bases outside the gene matches: 6. Germline values: CDR1 SGHRS, CDR2 YFSETQ. CDR3 residues: CASSLWGRAPDTQYF. CDR3 nucleotides: TGCGCCAGCAGCTTGTGGGGGAGGGCCCCAGATACGCAGTATTTT.

This chain links TRBV11-3 with TRBJ2-3, with no clear D. The CDR3 consists of 12 residues. The germline CDR1 and CDR2 sequences are SGHNT and YENEEA. Trimming took off 6 bases at V and 5 bases at J, with 9 bases between the two ends. The CDR3 nucleotides read TGTGCCAGCAGTCCACCAGGAGATACGCAGTATTTT. It specifies CASSPPGDTQYF.

This clone occurred once. The rearrangement uses TRBV2 and TRBJ2-4, with 8 bases lining up with TRBD1. V lost 6 bases, J lost 12 bases, and 22 bases stayed unmatched. This CDR3 is 17 amino acids long. The germline CDR1 and CDR2 sequences are SNHLY and FYNNEI. The CDR3 reads CASSPNPMSRDRSAQYF. The CDR3 coding sequence is TGTGCCAGCAGCCCTAACCCCATGTCCCGGGACAGGAGCGCTCAGTACTTC.

V and J are TRBV30 and TRBJ2-7; 12 bases match TRBD1. The CDR3 runs 14 residues. Trimming took 2 bases from V and 5 from J; bases not matched to a gene: 4. The germline V gene has CDR1 GTSNPN and CDR2 SVGIG (reference sequence). The CDR3 region has the DNA TGTGCCTGGAGTTTGGGACAGGGGGCAAACGAGCAGTACTTC. It specifies CAWSLGQGANEQYF.

The chain combines TRBV7-6 with TRBJ1-6; D remains unclear. V shed 1 base and J shed 4 bases, with 11 bases lying between them. This CDR3 region has 16 residues. Germline CDR1 and CDR2: SGHVS and FNYEAQ. The CDR3 nucleotides are TGTGCCAGCAGCTTAGGGACCCGGGGTTATAATTCACCCCTCCACTTT. This translates into CASSLGTRGYNSPLHF. The full variable domain, in which reference TRBV7-6 and TRBJ1-6 provide the parts outside the CDR3, is GAGVSQSPRYKVTKRGQDVALRCDPISGHVSLYWYRQALGQGPEFLTYFNYEAQQDKSGLPNDRFSAERPEGSISTLTIQRTEQRDSAMYRCASSLGTRGYNSPLHFGNGTRLTVT.

The chain recombines TRBV7-9 with TRBJ1-1; 9 nucleotides match TRBD1. The V gene's germline CDR1 is SEHNR and CDR2 FQNEAQ (reference sequence). The V segment lost 1 base and the J segment 3 bases; nucleotides outside the gene matches: 9. The CDR3 consists of 17 residues. CDR3 region: CASSLVWTGVGDTEAFF. The CDR3 nucleotides read TGTGCCAGCAGCTTAGTTTGGACAGGGGTTGGGGACACTGAAGCTTTCTTT.

The genes are TRBV7-3 and TRBJ1-1, with D possibly TRBD1 on 5 matching bases. Germline CDR1 is SGHTA and CDR2 is FQGTGA. The CDR3 covers 14 residues. V was cut by 5 bases and J by 1 base, with 11 bases left in between. CDR3 nucleotides: TGTGCCAGCAGCCCCGGACACCAGAACACTGAAGCTTTCTTT. Translating gives CASSPGHQNTEAFF.

The J gene is TRBJ2-7, the V gene TRBV7-2; possible D gene TRBD2, 6 bases. V was clipped by 3 bases and J by 0 bases, with 9 bases between them. Germline V CDR1 and CDR2: SGHTA, FQGNSA. CDR3 length: 14 amino acids. The CDR3 region has the DNA TGTGCCAGCAGCTTCGGGGGTGGCTCCTACGAGCAGTACTTC. The encoded protein is CASSFGGGSYEQYF.

V usage is TRBV6-5 and J usage is TRBJ1-1; 7 bases are shared with TRBD1. Germline V gene data show CDR1 as MNHEY and CDR2 as SVGAGI. The CDR3 is made up of 12 amino acids. The junction had 4 bases not matched to a gene; V was cut back by 6 bases and J by 6 bases. The CDR3 is CASSQDRAEAFF. CDR3 DNA: TGTGCCAGCAGCCAAGACAGGGCTGAAGCTTTCTTT.

The V call is TRBV6-4, the J call TRBJ1-5, with TRBD1 identical over 7 bases. The junction had 2 bases not matched to a gene; V was cut back by 4 bases and J by 5 bases. The length of the CDR3 is 13 residues. Germline-derived CDR1 and CDR2 are MRHNA and SNTAGT. This chain's CDR3 is CASSATGDQPQHF. As DNA, the CDR3 is TGTGCCAGCAGTGCTACAGGGGATCAGCCCCAGCATTTT.

The V call is TRBV2, the J call TRBJ1-2; D uncertain. The CDR3 is made up of 17 amino acids. Germline V gene sequence: CDR1 SNHLY, CDR2 FYNNEI. V dropped 2 bases and J dropped 1 base, with 17 bases sitting between them. The CDR3 region has the DNA TGTGCCAGCAGTGAAAGATCAGGCCGAGGGATTAACTATGGCTACACCTTC. It codes for CASSERSGRGINYGYTF.

This clone was picked up one time. The J gene is TRBJ2-3, the V gene TRBV5-4, with 8 bases fitting TRBD1. Germline V gene data show CDR1 as SGHNT and CDR2 as YYREEE (reference sequence). The CDR3 consists of 14 residues. With V trimmed by 1 base and J by 3 bases, 1 base remained unmatched. CDR3 sequence: CASSLHRGTDTQYF. The CDR3 DNA reads as TGTGCCAGCAGCTTGCACAGGGGGACAGATACGCAGTATTTT.

V and J are TRBV18 and TRBJ1-1, with 9 bases fitting TRBD1. V dropped 6 bases and J dropped 4; count of bases not matched to a gene: 3. Germline V lookup: CDR1 KGHSH, CDR2 LQKENI. CDR3 size: 13 residues. Written as DNA, the CDR3 is TGTGCCAGCTCCGGGACAGGGCCCACTGAAGCTTTCTTT. Residues: CASSGTGPTEAFF.

This clone has a single count. The chain couples TRBV5-4 to TRBJ2-2; TRBD1 matches at 12 bases. The trim removed 4 bases at V and 0 bases at J, leaving 7 bases unmatched. The germline CDR1 and CDR2 sequences are SGHNT and YYREEE (reference sequence). The CDR3 spans 18 residues. The CDR3 DNA follows: TGTGCCAGCAGCGGGGGACAGGGGGCACCCCCGAACACCGGGGAGCTGTTTTTT. Translation: CASSGGQGAPPNTGELFF. Complete variable domain (other parts from reference TRBV5-4 and TRBJ2-2): ETGVTQSPTHLIKTRGQQVTLRCSSQSGHNTVSWYQQALGQGPQFIFQYYREEENGRGNFPPRFSGLQFPNYSSELNVNALELDDSALYLCASSGGQGAPPNTGELFFGEGSRLTVL.